This T cell receptor (beta chain) was profiled in a study of PD-1 blockade in mismatch repair-deficient tumors. Turning to the study itself: All were previously treated, progressing patients with approximately 12 mismatch repair-deficient cancer types. Findings of the study overall: Rapid post-treatment expansion, then contraction, generally preceding radiologic response, marked tumor-resident clones.

Worth noting for this clone: Its antigen is unidentified.

The data were produced by immunoSEQ multiplex PCR, yet TCRdb's version contains in-frame clones alone and is incomplete. This sample has roughly 120,000 clones, with approximately 91% found just once. The CDR3 totals 18 residues. The clonotype comes from an adult with mismatch repair-deficient cancer. Sequences were derived from peripheral blood, sampled 70 to 72 weeks after starting pembrolizumab. The chain joins TRBV1 to TRBJ1-5. TRBV1 constitutes a pseudogene. The CDR3 DNA reads as TGCACCAGCAGCCAAGTTTTACCTCCTATCGGGGGAGATCAGCCCCAGCATTTT. Its protein product is CTSSQVLPPIGGDQPQHF.